Listed here is a single TCR beta chain. The sample belongs to a study of blood T cell repertoires in COVID-19. Germline CDR1 reads SGHRS; CDR2 reads YFSETQ. This CDR3 is built from 15 residues. The V and J ends lost 5 bases and 6 bases, in that order; junction bases with no gene match: 8. The assay was immunoSEQ multiplex PCR, and TCRdb's table has in-frame clones only and misses some. The profile shows some 200,000 clones, 85% of them singletons. This clonotype was obtained from a man aged 55 to 70 with COVID-19, enrolled during active disease. Source material: peripheral blood. This rearrangement joins TRBV5-1 to TRBJ2-1; 10 positions match TRBD1. The CDR3 nucleotides are TGCGCCAGCAGTAGGGGACAGGGGCCGTCCAATGAGCAGTTCTTC. It specifies CASSRGQGPSNEQFF.